This T cell receptor (beta chain) was observed in a study of neoadjuvant nivolumab and ipilimumab in lung cancer. General study results and limits: A small number of samples were TCR sequenced.

In the case of this clone: As yet, its antigen is unknown.

Only in-frame clones appear in the TCRdb table, and some are missing; sequencing was by immunoSEQ multiplex PCR. The sample includes roughly 45,000 clones, roughly 91% of them seen just once. V lost 6 bases to trimming and J lost 5 bases, with 17 bases between them. The CDR3 totals 14 residues. Germline V gene lookup returns CDR1 SGHRS and CDR2 YFSETQ. The source of this sequence is an adult with non-small cell lung cancer. Some clones in this sample may be carry-over from other donors' samples. The chain uses TRBV5-1 and TRBJ1-2; TRBD1 might be the D (6 bases). This sample comprised blood, obtained before neoadjuvant nivolumab, alone or with ipilimumab. CDR3 protein: CASTKDSYSYGYTF. For the CDR3, the DNA is TGCGCCAGCACCAAGGACAGCTACTCATATGGCTACACCTTC.